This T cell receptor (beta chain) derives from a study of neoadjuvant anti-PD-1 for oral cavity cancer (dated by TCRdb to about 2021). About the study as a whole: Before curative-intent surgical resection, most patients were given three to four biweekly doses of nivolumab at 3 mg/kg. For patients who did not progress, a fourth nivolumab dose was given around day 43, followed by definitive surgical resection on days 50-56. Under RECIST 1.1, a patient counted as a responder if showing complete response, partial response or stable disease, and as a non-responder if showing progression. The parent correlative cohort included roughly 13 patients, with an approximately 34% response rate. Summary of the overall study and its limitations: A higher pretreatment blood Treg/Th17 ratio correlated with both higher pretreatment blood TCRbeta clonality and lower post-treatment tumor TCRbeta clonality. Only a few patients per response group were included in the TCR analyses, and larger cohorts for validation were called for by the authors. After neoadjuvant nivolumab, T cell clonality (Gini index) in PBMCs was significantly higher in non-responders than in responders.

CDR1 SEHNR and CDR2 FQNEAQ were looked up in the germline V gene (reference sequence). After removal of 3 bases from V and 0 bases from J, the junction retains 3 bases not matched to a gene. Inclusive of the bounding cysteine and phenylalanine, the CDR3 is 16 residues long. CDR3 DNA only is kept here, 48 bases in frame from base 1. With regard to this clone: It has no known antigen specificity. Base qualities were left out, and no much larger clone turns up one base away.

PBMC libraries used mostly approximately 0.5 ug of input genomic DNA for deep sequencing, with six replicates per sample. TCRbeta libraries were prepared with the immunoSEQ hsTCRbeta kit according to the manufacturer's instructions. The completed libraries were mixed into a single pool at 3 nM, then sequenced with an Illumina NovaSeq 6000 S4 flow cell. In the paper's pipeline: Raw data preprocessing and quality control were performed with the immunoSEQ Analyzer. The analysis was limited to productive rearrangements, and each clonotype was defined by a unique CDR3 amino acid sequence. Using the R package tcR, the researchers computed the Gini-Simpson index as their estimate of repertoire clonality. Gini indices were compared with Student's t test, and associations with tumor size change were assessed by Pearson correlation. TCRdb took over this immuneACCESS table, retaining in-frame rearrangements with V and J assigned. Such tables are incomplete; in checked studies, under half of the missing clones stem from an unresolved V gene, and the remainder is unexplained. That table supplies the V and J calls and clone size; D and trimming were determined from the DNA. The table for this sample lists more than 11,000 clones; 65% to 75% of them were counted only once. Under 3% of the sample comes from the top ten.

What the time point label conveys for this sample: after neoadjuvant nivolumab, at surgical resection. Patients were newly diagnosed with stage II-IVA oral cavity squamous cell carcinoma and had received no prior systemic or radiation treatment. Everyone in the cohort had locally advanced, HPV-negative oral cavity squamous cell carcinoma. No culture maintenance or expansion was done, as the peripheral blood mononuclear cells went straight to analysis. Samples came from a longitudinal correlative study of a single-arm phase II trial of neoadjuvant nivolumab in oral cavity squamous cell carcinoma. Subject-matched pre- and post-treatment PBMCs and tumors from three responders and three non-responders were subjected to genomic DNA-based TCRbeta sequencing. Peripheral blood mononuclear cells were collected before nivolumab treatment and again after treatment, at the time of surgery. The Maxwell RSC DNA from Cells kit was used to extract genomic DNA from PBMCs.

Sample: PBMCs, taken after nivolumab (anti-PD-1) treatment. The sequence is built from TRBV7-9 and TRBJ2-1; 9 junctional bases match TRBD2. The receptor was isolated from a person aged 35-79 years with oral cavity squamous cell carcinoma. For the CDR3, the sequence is CASSFRSGSSYNEQFF. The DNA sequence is TGTGCCAGCAGCTTCCGTAGCGGGAGCTCCTACAATGAGCAGTTCTTC. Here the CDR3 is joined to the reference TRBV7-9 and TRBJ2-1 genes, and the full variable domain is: DTGVSQNPRHKITKRGQNVTFRCDPISEHNRLYWYRQTLGQGPEFLTYFQNEAQLEKSRLLSDRFSAERPKGSFSTLEIQRTEQGDSAMYLCASSFRSGSSYNEQFFGPGTRLTVL.